Each of the 13 T cell receptor beta chains below was sequenced from the same sample in a study of multiple sclerosis patients with progressive multifocal leukoencephalopathy. Time point indicated: time of PML onset. Method: immunoSEQ multiplex PCR; TCRdb's copy keeps in-frame clones and lacks some. The table lists some 31,000 clones, about 88% of them singletons. The sample consisted of PBMCs, taken from a patient treated with natalizumab. All receptors come from a human donor with progressive multifocal leukoencephalopathy.

The rearrangement links TRBV2 to TRBJ2-1; 9 positions agree with TRBD1. Looked up from germline, CDR1 is SNHLY and CDR2 is FYNNEI. Germline trimming cut 6 bases from V and 8 bases from J; bases unmatched to any gene: 8. The CDR3 totals 14 residues. The CDR3 sequence is CASREGQGPDEQFF. The CDR3 region has the DNA TGTGCCAGCAGGGAGGGACAGGGACCGGATGAGCAGTTCTTC.

The chain combines TRBV5-1 with TRBJ2-1, with 10 bases matching TRBD2. The V segment lost 4 bases and the J segment 5 bases; nucleotides outside the gene matches: 3. The CDR3 is made up of 14 amino acids. Germline CDR1 and CDR2: SGHRS and YFSETQ. The CDR3 DNA is TGCGCCAGCAGCGGACTAGCGGTAAACAATGAGCAGTTCTTC. Its translation: CASSGLAVNNEQFF.

Only a few counts were recorded for this clone. The chain links TRBV18 to TRBJ1-2; D is possibly TRBD1 (5 bases). Germline CDR1 and CDR2: KGHSH and LQKENI. The ends were cut back, 3 bases at V and 6 bases at J, with 14 bases in the middle. This CDR3 spans 14 amino acids. The CDR3 DNA follows: TGTGCCAGCTCACCCCCGTTCGACAGACATGGCTACACCTTC. Amino acid sequence: CASSPPFDRHGYTF.

The V and J genes are TRBV7-9 and TRBJ1-1; D possibly corresponds to TRBD1 (5 bases). Deletions cut 1 base from V and 4 bases from J, with 7 bases between. The CDR3 has 13 residues. Germline CDR1 is SEHNR and CDR2 is FQNEAQ (reference sequence). The CDR3 sequence is CASSLGGGTEAFF. The DNA of the CDR3 is TGTGCCAGCAGCTTAGGTGGGGGCACTGAAGCTTTCTTT.

Worth noting for this clone: Distinct nucleotide sequences in the sample also encode this CDR3. The chain uses TRBV15 and TRBJ1-5; 8 bases fit TRBD1. The CDR3 length is 14 residues. The ends lost 5 bases at V and 7 bases at J; junction bases unmatched: 7. Germline CDR1 LNHNV, CDR2 YYDKDF (reference sequence). The chain's CDR3 is CATSLSGGGQPQHF. The CDR3 DNA follows: TGTGCCACCAGCCTCTCAGGGGGCGGGCAGCCCCAGCATTTT.

This sequence joins TRBV28 and TRBJ2-1; D gene unclear. Germline CDR1 reads MDHEN; CDR2 reads SYDVKM. The CDR3 has 12 amino acids. Trimming removed 7 bases at V and 4 bases at J, with 8 bases between. The CDR3 region has the DNA TGTGCCAGCACCCTGGGATACAATGAGCAGTTCTTC. Translating it yields CASTLGYNEQFF.

The chain employs TRBV11-2 and TRBJ1-2, with a possible D match to TRBD1 (5 bases). Trimming removed 6 bases at V and 5 bases at J, with 19 bases between. Per the germline V gene, CDR1 is SGHAT and CDR2 is FQNNGV. The CDR3 loop spans 15 amino acids. CDR3 bases: TGTGCCAGCAGACCCGAGGTGGCAGGGTCTTATGGCTACACCTTC. Residues: CASRPEVAGSYGYTF.

DNA of the CDR3: TGCGCCAGCAGCGCAGGGGGCTTTGATGGCTACACCTTC. Encoded protein: CASSAGGFDGYTF. The V and J genes are TRBV10-1 and TRBJ1-2; 8 bases map to TRBD1. The ends lost 6 bases at V and 6 bases at J; junction bases unmatched: 6. Germline V gene data show CDR1 as WNHNN and CDR2 as SYGVQD (reference sequence). The CDR3 length is 13 residues.

V gene TRBV2 combines with J gene TRBJ2-2, with 9 bases lining up with TRBD2. The CDR3 has 15 amino acids. The V and J ends lost 6 bases and 4 bases, in that order; junction bases with no gene match: 6. From germline, CDR1 is SNHLY and CDR2 FYNNEI. The CDR3 DNA is TGTGCCAGCAGCGAGTTGACTAGCGGCACCGGGGAGCTGTTTTTT. This translates into CASSELTSGTGELFF.

The chain joins TRBV5-1 to TRBJ2-1, with D uncertain. The CDR3 spans 16 residues. The germline gives CDR1 SGHRS, CDR2 YFSETQ. With 2 bases removed from V and 0 bases from J, the gap between germline ends came to 12 bases. In DNA form, the CDR3 reads TGCGCCAGCAGCTTAGGTTTGGAGAGCTCCTACAATGAGCAGTTCTTC. This translates into CASSLGLESSYNEQFF. The whole variable domain, filled in from reference TRBV5-1 and TRBJ2-1, reads KAGVTQTPRYLIKTRGQQVTLSCSPISGHRSVSWYQQTPGQGLQFLFEYFSETQRNKGNFPGRFSGRQFSNSRSEMNVSTLELGDSALYLCASSLGLESSYNEQFFGPGTRLTVL.

This chain links TRBV10-3 with TRBJ1-2, with 7 bases aligning to TRBD1. Germline V gives CDR1 ENHRY, CDR2 SYGVKD. The CDR3 covers 12 residues. V dropped 6 bases and J dropped 8; count of bases not matched to a gene: 6. The CDR3 DNA reads as TGTGCCATCAGCTCGACAGGGAACGGCTACACCTTC. This codes for CAISSTGNGYTF.

Of note for this clone: The junction shows a germline mismatch at one end, possibly a read error. The sample contains more than one DNA sequence encoding this CDR3. The chain has TRBV19 and TRBJ2-5; possibly TRBD1 for D (5 bases). The CDR3 is 14 amino acids. From germline, CDR1 is LNHDA and CDR2 SQIVND (reference sequence). As DNA, the CDR3 is TGTGCCAGTAAAGGGTCAGGGTTTGCGGAGACTCAGTACTTC. Its translation is CASKGSGFAETQYF.

This clone was observed once. The chain recombines TRBV6-6 with TRBJ2-3; 11 bases match TRBD1. This CDR3 contains 15 residues. Losses at the gene ends were 2 bases for V and 3 bases for J; bases not matched to a gene: 1. Germline V lookup: CDR1 MNHNY, CDR2 SVGAGI (reference sequence). CDR3 nucleotides: TGTGCCAGCAGTTACCGGGACAGGGGGACAGATACGCAGTATTTT. This gives the protein CASSYRDRGTDTQYF.